This entry features one TCR beta chain sequence. Its specificity is unknown. This CDR3 region has 13 residues. Germline assignment: CDR1 SNHLY and CDR2 FYNNEI. The V end was cut by 7 bases, the J end by 5 bases, with 14 bases between. The data belong to a study of shared clonotypes between healthy human individuals. Findings and caveats of the study: Naive CD4 clonotype sharing across a handful of donors was approximately 5%.

The donors were adults (healthy and HIV-negative) with no recent acute infections or vaccinations. CD4+ cells were split into CD45RA+ naive and CD45RA-negative memory subsets. Produced via immunoSEQ multiplex PCR; TCRdb's table is partial and in-frame only. The sample records about 2,500,000 clones, approximately 90% being singletons. The TCR was taken from a man between 18 and 35 years old in good health. What was sequenced was naive CD4+ T cells sorted from blood. Subset in this sample: CD45RA+ positively selected. The chain links TRBV2 to TRBJ2-5; D not resolved. For the CDR3, the DNA is TGTGCCAGCACCGAAACAAGGGCCGAGACCCAGTACTTC. This translates into CASTETRAETQYF.